This paragraph reports one T cell receptor (beta chain). The target antigen is unknown. This sample is drawn from a study of vaccination effects on CD4 cells after COVID-19. Study as a whole: A median of 72 days separated the second dose and sampling. Study-level findings and limits: Convalescent patients were scarce, and early post-infection timepoints were absent.

Here immunoSEQ multiplex PCR was the method, and the copy in TCRdb shows in-frame clones only, minus some. The table shows some 61,000 clones, with roughly three quarters occurring only once. Sequencing followed a ViraFEST assay step that expanded antigen-specific CD4+ T cells with viral peptide pools. Once cultured for approximately ten days, the cells underwent separation to obtain CD4+ T cells. The participants, recipients of two vaccine doses, got either BNT162b2 or mRNA-1273. Recipients of the vaccine had no prior SARS-CoV-2 infection and negative nucleocapsid antibodies. Around 2.1 million PBMC per well were cultured with around 9.6 IU/ml IL-2 and roughly 10 ug/ml peptides. CDR1 is KGHDR and CDR2 is SFDVKD in the germline V gene. The CDR3 covers 15 residues. The V gene end was trimmed by 1 base and the J gene end by 8 bases; junction bases not matched to a gene: 5.

The receptor comes from a human donor who received a COVID-19 vaccine. The chain has TRBV24-1 and TRBJ1-2; 11 nucleotides match TRBD1. The source was CD4+ T cells from PBMCs cultured with HCoV-OC43 spike peptides, collected after COVID-19 vaccination. The sample's subset: HCoV-OC43 spike overlapping peptide pool stimulation. The CDR3 nucleotides are TGTGCCACCAGTGATTTACCCTGGACAGGGGGCGGCTACACCTTC. It translates to CATSDLPWTGGGYTF.